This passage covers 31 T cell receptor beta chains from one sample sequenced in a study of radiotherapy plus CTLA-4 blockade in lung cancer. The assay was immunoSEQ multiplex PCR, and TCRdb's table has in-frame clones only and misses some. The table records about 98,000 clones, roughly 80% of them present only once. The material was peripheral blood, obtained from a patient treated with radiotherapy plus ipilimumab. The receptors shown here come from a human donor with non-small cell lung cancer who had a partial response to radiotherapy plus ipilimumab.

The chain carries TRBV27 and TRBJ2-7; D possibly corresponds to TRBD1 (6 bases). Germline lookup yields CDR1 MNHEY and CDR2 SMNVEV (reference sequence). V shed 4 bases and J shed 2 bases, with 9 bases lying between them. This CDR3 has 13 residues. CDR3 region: CASSWDKTYEQYF. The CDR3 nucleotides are TGTGCCAGCAGTTGGGACAAAACCTACGAGCAGTACTTC.

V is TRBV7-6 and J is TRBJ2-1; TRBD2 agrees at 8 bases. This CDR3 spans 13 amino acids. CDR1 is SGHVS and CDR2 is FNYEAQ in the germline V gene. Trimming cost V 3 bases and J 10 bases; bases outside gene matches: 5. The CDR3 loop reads CASSLDPSGEQFF. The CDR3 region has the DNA TGTGCCAGCAGCTTGGATCCTAGCGGGGAGCAGTTCTTC.

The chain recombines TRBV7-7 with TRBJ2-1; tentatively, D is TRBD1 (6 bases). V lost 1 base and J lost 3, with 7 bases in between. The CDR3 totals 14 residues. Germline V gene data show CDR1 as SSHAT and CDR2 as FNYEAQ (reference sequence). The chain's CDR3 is CASSLGDNYNEQFF. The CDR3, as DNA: TGTGCCAGCAGCTTAGGGGACAACTACAATGAGCAGTTCTTC.

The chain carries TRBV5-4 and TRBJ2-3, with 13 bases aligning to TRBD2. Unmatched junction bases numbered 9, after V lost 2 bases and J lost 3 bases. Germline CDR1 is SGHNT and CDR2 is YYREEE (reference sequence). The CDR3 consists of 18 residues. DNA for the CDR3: TGTGCCAGCAGCTTCGGACTAGCGGGGGCCCAACGAACAGATACGCAGTATTTT. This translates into CASSFGLAGAQRTDTQYF. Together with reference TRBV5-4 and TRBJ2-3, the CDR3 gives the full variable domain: ETGVTQSPTHLIKTRGQQVTLRCSSQSGHNTVSWYQQALGQGPQFIFQYYREEENGRGNFPPRFSGLQFPNYSSELNVNALELDDSALYLCASSFGLAGAQRTDTQYFGPGTRLTVL.

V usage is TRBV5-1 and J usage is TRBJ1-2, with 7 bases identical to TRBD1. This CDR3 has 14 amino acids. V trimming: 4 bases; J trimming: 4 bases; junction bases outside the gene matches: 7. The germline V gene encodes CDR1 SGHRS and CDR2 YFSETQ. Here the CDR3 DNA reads TGCGCCAGCAGCAGTGCGGGACAGACCTATGGCTACACCTTC. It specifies CASSSAGQTYGYTF.

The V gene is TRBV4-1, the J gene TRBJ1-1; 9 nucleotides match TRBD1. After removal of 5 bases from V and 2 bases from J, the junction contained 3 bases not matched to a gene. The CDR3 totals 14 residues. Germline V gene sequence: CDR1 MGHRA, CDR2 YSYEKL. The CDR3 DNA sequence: TGCGCCAGCAGCAGGGACAGGGAAAACACTGAAGCTTTCTTT. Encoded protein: CASSRDRENTEAFF.

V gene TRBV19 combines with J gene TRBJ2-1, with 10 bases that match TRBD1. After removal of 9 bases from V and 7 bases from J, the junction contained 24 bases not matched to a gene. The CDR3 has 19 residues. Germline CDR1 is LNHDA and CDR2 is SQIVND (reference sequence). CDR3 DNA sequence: TGTGCCAGCGGCCGGACACGCGGGACAGGGGTTTCGGTTCTGAATGAGCAGTTCTTC. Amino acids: CASGRTRGTGVSVLNEQFF.

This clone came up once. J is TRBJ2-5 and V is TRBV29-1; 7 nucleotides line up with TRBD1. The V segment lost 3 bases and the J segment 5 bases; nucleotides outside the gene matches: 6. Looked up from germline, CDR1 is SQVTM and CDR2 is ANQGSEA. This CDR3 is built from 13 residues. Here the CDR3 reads CSVDKGARETQYF. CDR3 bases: TGCAGCGTTGACAAGGGGGCGAGGGAGACCCAGTACTTC.

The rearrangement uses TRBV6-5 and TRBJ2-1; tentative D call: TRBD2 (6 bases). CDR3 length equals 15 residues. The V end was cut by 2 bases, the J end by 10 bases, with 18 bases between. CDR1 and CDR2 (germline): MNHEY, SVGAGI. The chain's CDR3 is CASSYDRTTPREQFF. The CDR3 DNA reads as TGTGCCAGCAGTTACGACCGGACTACTCCACGGGAGCAGTTCTTC.

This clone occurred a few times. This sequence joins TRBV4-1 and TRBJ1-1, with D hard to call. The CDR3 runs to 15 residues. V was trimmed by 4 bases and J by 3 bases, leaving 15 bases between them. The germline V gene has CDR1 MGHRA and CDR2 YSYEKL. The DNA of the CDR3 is TGCGCCAGCAGCCCCGAGGGCGCCTGGGACACTGAAGCTTTCTTT. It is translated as CASSPEGAWDTEAFF.

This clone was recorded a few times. CDR3: CASSPRLAGGYNEQFF. The DNA for the CDR3 is TGTGCCAGCAGTCCCAGACTAGCGGGAGGATACAATGAGCAGTTCTTC. The chain couples TRBV6-6 to TRBJ2-1; 13 positions agree with TRBD2. V dropped 5 bases and J dropped 4; count of bases not matched to a gene: 5. CDR3 length: 16 residues. From germline, CDR1 is MNHNY and CDR2 SVGAGI (reference sequence).

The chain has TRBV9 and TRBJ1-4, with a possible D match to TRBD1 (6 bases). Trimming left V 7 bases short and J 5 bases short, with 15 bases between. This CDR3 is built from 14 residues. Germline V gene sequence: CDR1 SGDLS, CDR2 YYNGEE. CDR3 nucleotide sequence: TGTGCCAGCGGTCGGGAAGGGGGAAATGAAAAACTGTTTTTT. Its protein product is CASGREGGNEKLFF.

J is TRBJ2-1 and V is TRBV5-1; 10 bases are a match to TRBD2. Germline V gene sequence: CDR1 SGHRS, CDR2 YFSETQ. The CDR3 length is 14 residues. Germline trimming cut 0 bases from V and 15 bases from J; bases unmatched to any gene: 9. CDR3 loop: CASSLVPSGSDLFF. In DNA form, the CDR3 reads TGCGCCAGCAGCTTGGTCCCTAGCGGGAGTGATCTGTTCTTC.

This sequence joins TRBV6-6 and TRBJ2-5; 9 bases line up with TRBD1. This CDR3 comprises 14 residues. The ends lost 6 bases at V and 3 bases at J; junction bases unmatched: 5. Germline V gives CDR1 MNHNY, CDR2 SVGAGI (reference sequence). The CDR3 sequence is CASSKGTGKETQYF. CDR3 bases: TGTGCCAGCAGCAAAGGGACAGGGAAAGAGACCCAGTACTTC.

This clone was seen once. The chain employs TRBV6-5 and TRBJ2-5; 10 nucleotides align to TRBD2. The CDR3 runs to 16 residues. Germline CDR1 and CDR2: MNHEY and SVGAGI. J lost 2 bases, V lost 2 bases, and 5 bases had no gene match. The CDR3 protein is CASSYSGRVPQETQYF. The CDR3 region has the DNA TGTGCCAGCAGTTACAGCGGGAGGGTCCCACAAGAGACCCAGTACTTC.

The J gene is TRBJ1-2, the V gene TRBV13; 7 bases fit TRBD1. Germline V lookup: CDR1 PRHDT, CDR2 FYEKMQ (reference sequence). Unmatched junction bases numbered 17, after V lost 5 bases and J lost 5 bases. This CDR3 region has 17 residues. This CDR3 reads CASSPADRVEGIYGYTF. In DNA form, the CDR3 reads TGTGCCAGCAGCCCCGCAGACAGGGTGGAGGGGATATATGGCTACACCTTC.

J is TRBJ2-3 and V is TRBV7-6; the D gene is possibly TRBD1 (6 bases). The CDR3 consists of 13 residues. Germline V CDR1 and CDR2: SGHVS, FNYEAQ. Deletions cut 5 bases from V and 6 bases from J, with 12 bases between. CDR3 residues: CASSQAGADTQYF. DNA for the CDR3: TGTGCCAGCAGCCAAGCAGGGGCCGATACGCAGTATTTT.

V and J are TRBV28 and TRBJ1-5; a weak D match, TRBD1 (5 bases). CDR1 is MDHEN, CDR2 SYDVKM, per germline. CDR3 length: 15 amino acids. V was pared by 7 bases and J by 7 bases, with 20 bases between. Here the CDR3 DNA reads TGTGCCAGCACTCCTGGGGGAGGTACTGGACAGCCCCAGCATTTT. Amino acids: CASTPGGGTGQPQHF.

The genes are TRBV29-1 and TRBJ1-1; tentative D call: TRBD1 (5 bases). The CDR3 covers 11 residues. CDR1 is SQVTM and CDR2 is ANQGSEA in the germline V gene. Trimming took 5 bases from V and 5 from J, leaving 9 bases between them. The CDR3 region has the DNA TGCAGCGTTACGGACACTACTGAAGCTTTCTTT. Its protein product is CSVTDTTEAFF.

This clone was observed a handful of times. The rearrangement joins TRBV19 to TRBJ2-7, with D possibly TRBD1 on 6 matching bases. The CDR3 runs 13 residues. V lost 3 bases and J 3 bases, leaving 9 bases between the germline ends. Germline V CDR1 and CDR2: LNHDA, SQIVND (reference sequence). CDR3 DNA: TGTGCCAGTAGTATGGGCAGGGGCTACGAGCAGTACTTC. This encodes CASSMGRGYEQYF.

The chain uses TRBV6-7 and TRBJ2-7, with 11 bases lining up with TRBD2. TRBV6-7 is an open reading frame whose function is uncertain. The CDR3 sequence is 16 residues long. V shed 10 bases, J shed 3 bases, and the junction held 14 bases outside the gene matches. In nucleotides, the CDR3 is TGTGCCACCACCGTGGGCGGGACTAGCGGAGTCTACGAGCAGTACTTC. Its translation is CATTVGGTSGVYEQYF.

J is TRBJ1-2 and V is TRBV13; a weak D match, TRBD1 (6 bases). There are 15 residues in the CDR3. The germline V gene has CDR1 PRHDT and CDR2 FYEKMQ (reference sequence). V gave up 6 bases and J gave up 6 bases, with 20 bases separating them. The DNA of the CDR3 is TGTGCCAGCAGACCGACCGGGGACACCCAACATGGCTACACCTTC. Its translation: CASRPTGDTQHGYTF.

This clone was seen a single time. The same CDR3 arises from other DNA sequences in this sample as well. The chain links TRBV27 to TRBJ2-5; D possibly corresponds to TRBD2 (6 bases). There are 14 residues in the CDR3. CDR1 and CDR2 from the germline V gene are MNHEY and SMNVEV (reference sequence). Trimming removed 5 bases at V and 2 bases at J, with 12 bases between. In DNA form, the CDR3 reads TGTGCCAGCAGTGGGGCAGGGAGGCAAGAGACCCAGTACTTC. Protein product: CASSGAGRQETQYF.

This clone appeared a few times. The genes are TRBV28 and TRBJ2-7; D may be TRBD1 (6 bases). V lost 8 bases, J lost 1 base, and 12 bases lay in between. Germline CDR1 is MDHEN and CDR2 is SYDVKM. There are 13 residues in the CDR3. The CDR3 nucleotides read TGTGCCAGCCGCGGACAGTTTTCCTACGAGCAGTACTTC. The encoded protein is CASRGQFSYEQYF.

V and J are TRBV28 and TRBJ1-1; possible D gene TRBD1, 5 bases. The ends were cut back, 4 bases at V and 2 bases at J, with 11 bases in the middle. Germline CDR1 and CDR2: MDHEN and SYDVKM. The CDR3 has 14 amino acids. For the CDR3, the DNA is TGTGCCAGCAGTTCGGGGGGAATCAACACTGAAGCTTTCTTT. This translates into CASSSGGINTEAFF.

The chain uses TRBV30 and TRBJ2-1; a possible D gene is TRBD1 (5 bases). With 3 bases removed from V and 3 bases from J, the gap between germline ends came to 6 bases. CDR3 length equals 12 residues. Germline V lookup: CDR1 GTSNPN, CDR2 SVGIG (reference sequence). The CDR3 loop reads CAWRDNYNEQFF. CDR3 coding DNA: TGTGCCTGGAGGGACAACTACAATGAGCAGTTCTTC.

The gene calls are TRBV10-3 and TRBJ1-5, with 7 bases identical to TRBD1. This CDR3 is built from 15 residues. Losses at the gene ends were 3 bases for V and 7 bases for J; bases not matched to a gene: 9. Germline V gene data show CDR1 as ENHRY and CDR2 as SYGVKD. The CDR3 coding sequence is TGTGCCATCAGTGAAACACAGGGGATCGGGCAGCCCCAGCATTTT. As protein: CAISETQGIGQPQHF.

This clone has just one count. The CDR3 nucleotides are TGTGCCAGCAAATGGGGCATCTATGGCTACACCTTC. Encoded protein: CASKWGIYGYTF. The V call is TRBV28, the J call TRBJ1-2; a weak D match, TRBD1 (5 bases). The CDR3 consists of 12 residues. The V end was cut by 7 bases, the J end by 4 bases, with 10 bases between. The germline gives CDR1 MDHEN, CDR2 SYDVKM.

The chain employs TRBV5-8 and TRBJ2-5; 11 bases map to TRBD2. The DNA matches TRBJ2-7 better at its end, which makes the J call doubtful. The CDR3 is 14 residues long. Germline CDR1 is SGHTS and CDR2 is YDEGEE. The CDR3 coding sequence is TGTGCCAGCAGAACTAGCGGGAGCGGGTACGAGCAGTACTTC. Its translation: CASRTSGSGYEQYF.

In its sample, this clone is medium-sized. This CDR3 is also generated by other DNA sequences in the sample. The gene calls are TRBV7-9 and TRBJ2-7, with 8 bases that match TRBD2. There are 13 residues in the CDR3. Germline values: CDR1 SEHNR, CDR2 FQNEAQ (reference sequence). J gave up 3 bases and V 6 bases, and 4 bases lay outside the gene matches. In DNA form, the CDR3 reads TGTGCCAGCAGTAAGCGGGAGAACTACGAGCAGTACTTC. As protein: CASSKRENYEQYF.

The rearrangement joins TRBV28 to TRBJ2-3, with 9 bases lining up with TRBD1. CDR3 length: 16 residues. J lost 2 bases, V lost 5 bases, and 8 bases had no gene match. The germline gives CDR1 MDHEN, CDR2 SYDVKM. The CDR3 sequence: CASSPAGQGSTDTQYF. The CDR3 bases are TGTGCCAGCAGTCCAGCGGGACAGGGCTCCACAGATACGCAGTATTTT.